The clone carrying this TCR beta chain has just a few counts. Using immunoSEQ multiplex PCR, the repertoire was profiled, and TCRdb retains in-frame clones only, with some absent. Among 60,000 to 70,000 clones, 65% to 90% were seen once, and the ten largest hold over 1.1%. This entry is derived from a study of blood T cell repertoires in COVID-19. Overall study: The United States, Italy and Spain provided the acute and convalescent COVID-19 samples. The analysed material was cDNA or gDNA that came from T cells, B-cell-depleted T cells, or PBMCs.

Sequencing used peripheral blood. This TCR derives from a woman aged 55-70 years with acute or convalescent COVID-19.

CDR3 DNA: TGTGCCAGCAGCTTGCCGCGGGACAGGGGTGATGGCTACACCTTC. It specifies CASSLPRDRGDGYTF. The V call is TRBV5-8, the J call TRBJ1-2; TRBD1 matches at 10 bases. This CDR3 is built from 15 residues. CDR1 SGHTS and CDR2 YDEGEE come from the germline V gene. V lost 1 base, J lost 6 bases, and 6 bases stayed unmatched. The full variable domain, in which reference TRBV5-8 and TRBJ1-2 provide the parts outside the CDR3, is EAGVTQSPTHLIKTRGQQATLRCSPISGHTSVYWYQQALGLGLQFLLWYDEGEERNRGNFPPRFSGRQFPNYSSELNVNALELEDSALYLCASSLPRDRGDGYTFGSGTRLTVV.